This T cell receptor beta chain emerged from a study of blood T cell repertoires in COVID-19. The length of the CDR3 is 17 residues. Per germline, CDR1 SGHVS and CDR2 FNYEAQ. Trimming took 5 bases from V and 6 from J; bases not matched to a gene: 12. Clones were read by immunoSEQ multiplex PCR, and TCRdb kept only the in-frame ones, dropping some. The sample includes 70,000 to 100,000 clones, around 88% of them seen just once. Sample: peripheral blood. J is TRBJ2-1 and V is TRBV7-6; TRBD1 aligns across 11 bases. The source of this sequence is a woman in her sixties or seventies with acute or convalescent COVID-19. The CDR3 DNA reads as TGTGCCAGCAGCCTGTTTGGACAGGGGGCGCACAGCAATGAGCAGTTCTTC. Protein sequence: CASSLFGQGAHSNEQFF.